The clone carrying this TCR beta chain was picked up many times. This entry is derived from a study of T cells after posttransplantation cyclophosphamide. Germline-derived CDR1 and CDR2 are SGHAT and FQNNGV. Trimming pared 4 bases from V and 1 base from J, leaving 11 bases between. This CDR3 is 14 amino acids long. This table comes from immunoSEQ multiplex PCR, and its TCRdb copy is limited to in-frame clones, with some not included. The counts give 40,000 to 45,000 clones, none of them seen only once; about 2% is held by the top ten. The specimen sequenced was PBMCs. This TCR was recovered from a man aged 40-55 years in good health, CMV-negative, and a related stem cell transplant donor. The chain links TRBV11-2 to TRBJ2-7; a weak D match, TRBD1 (5 bases). The CDR3 loop is CASSSPGQSYEQYV. The CDR3 region has the DNA TGTGCCAGCAGCTCCCCCGGACAATCCTACGAGCAGTACGTC.